This entry describes one T cell receptor beta chain. The sample comes from a study of T cells expressing NK-cell markers. TCRdb processed the 5' RACE reads again and assigns one entry to each CDR3 protein, with no DNA. Its listing shows roughly 390,000 distinct CDR3 sequences. The length of the CDR3 is 17 residues. This chain connects TRBV12-3 or TRBV12-4 to TRBJ2-2; TCRdb lists TRBD2, though no DNA is available to test this call. The sequencing sample was made of blood T cells: a sorted CD56 or NKG2C T cell subset, CD4+ or CD8+ T cells, or bulk PBMC T cells (not recorded which). The clonotype originates from a man aged 18-75 years in good health. The chain's CDR3 is CARTTDEEPTNTGELFF.